The sequence of this T cell receptor (beta chain) was determined in a study of shared clonotypes between healthy human individuals. Terminally differentiated effector memory CD45RA+ cells were excluded by CCR7 positive selection of CD45RO-negative cells. CDR1 is SEHNR, CDR2 FQNEAQ, per germline (reference sequence). CDR3 size: 14 residues. Trimming shortened V by 5 bases and J by 0 bases, and 11 bases separated the two germline ends. The test was conducted at deep level. The protocol was immunoSEQ multiplex PCR, while the TCRdb copy is restricted to in-frame clones and leaves out a portion. The table includes 650,000 to 800,000 clones, roughly nine tenths detected once.

This sequence was found in a man aged 25-40 years in good health. V and J are TRBV7-9 and TRBJ2-7; unclear D gene. The sample was naive CD8+ T cells sorted from blood. CDR3 sequence reads: CASSPTDPSYEQYF. The CDR3 nucleotides are TGTGCCAGCAGCCCTACAGACCCCTCCTACGAGCAGTACTTC.